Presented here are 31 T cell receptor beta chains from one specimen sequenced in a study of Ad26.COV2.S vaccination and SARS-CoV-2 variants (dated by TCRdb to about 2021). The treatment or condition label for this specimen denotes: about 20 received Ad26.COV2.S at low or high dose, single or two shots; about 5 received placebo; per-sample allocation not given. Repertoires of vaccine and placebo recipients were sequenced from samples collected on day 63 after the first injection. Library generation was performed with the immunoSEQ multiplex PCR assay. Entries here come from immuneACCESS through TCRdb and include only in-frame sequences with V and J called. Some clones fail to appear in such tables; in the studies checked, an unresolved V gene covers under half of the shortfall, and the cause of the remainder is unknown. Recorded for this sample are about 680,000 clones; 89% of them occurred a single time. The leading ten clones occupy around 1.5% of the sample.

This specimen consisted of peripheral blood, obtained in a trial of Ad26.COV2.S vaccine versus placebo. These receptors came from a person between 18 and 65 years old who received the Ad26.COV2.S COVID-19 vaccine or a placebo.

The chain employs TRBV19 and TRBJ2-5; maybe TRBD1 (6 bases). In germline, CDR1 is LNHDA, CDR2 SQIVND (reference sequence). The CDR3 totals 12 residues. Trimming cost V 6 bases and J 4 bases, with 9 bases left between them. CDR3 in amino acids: CASRGRGETQYF. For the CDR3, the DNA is TGTGCCAGTAGGGGCAGGGGAGAGACCCAGTACTTC.

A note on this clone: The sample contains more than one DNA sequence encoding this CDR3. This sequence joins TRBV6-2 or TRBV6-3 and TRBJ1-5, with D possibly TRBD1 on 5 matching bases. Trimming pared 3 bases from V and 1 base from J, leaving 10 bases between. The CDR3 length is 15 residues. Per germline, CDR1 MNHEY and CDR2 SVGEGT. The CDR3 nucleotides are TGTGCCAGCAGTTATACGGCAGGGAGCAATCAGCCCCAGCATTTT. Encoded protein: CASSYTAGSNQPQHF.

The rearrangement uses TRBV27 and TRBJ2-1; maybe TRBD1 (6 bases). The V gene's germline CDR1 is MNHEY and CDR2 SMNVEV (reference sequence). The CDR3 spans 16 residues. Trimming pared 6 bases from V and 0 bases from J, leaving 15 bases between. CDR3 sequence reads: CASSVGGWGSYNEQFF. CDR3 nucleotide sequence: TGTGCCAGCAGCGTAGGGGGTTGGGGCTCCTACAATGAGCAGTTCTTC.

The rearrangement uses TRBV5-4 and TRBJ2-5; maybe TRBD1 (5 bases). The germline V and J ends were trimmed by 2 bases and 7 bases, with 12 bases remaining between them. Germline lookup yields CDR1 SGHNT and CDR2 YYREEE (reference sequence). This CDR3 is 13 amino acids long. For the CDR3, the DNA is TGTGCCAGCAGCTTAGACAGCCTGGGGACCCAGTACTTC. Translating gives CASSLDSLGTQYF.

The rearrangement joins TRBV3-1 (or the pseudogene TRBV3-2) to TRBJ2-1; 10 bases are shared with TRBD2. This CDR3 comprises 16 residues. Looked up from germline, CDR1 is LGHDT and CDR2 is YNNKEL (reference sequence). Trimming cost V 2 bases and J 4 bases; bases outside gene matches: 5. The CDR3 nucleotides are TGTGCCAGCAGCCAATCTCCGACTAGCGGGTACAATGAGCAGTTCTTC. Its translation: CASSQSPTSGYNEQFF.

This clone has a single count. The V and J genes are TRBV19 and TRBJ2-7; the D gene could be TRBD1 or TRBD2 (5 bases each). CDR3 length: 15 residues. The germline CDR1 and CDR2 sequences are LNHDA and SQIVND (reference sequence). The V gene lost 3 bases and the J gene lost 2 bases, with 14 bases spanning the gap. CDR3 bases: TGTGCCAGTAGTATGACAGCGGTCGGCACCTACGAGCAGTACTTC. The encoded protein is CASSMTAVGTYEQYF.

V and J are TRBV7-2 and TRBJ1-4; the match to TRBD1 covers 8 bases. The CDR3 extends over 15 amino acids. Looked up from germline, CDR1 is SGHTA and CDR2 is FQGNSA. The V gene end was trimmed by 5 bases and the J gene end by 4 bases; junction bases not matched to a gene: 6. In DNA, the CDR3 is TGTGCCAGCAGCGCCAGGGGGCGCGGTAATGAAAAACTGTTTTTT. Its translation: CASSARGRGNEKLFF.

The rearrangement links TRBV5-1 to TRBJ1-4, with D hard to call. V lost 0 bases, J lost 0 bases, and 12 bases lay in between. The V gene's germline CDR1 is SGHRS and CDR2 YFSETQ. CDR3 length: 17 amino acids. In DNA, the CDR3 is TGCGCCAGCAGCTTGGGAGGTGGTTGGGCAACTAATGAAAAACTGTTTTTT. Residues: CASSLGGGWATNEKLFF.

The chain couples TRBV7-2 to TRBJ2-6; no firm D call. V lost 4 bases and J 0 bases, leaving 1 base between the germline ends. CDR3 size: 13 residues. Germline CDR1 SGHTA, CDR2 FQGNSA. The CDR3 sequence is CASSYSGANVLTF. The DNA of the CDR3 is TGTGCCAGCAGCTACTCTGGGGCCAACGTCCTGACTTTC. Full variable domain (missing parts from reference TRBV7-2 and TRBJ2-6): GAGVSQSPSNKVTEKGKDVELRCDPISGHTALYWYRQSLGQGLEFLIYFQGNSAPDKSGLPSDRFSAERTGGSVSTLTIQRTQQEDSAVYLCASSYSGANVLTFGAGSRLTVL.

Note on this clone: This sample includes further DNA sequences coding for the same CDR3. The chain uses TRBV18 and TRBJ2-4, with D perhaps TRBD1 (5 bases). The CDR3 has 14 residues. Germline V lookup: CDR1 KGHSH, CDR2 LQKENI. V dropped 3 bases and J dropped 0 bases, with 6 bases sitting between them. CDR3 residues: CASSPQGAKNIQYF. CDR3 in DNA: TGTGCCAGCTCACCGCAGGGAGCCAAAAACATTCAGTACTTC. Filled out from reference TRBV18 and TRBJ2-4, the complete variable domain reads NAGVMQNPRHLVRRRGQEARLRCSPMKGHSHVYWYRQLPEEGLKFMVYLQKENIIDESGMPKERFSAEFPKEGPSILRIQQVVRGDSAAYFCASSPQGAKNIQYFGAGTRLSVL.

Written as DNA, the CDR3 is TGTGCCAGCAGCTACTACGGGACAGGAGTTATACACACCTTC. Protein: CASSYYGTGVIHTF. The chain employs TRBV7-2 and TRBJ1-2; 8 nucleotides match TRBD1. This CDR3 region has 14 residues. The ends lost 4 bases at V and 12 bases at J; junction bases unmatched: 13. Germline lookup yields CDR1 SGHTA and CDR2 FQGNSA.

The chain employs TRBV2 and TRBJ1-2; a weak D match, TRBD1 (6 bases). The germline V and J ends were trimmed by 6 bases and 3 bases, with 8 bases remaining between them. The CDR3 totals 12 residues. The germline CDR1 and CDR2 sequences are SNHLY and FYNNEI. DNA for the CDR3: TGTGCCAGCAGGGAGGGGGACTATGGCTACACCTTC. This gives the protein CASREGDYGYTF.

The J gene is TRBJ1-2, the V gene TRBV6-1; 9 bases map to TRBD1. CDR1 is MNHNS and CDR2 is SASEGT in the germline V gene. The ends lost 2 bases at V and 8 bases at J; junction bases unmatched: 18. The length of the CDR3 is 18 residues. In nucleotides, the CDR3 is TGTGCCAGCAGTGAATCCGGGACAGGGCTCGTGAGGGTACTCGGCTACACCTTC. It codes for CASSESGTGLVRVLGYTF.

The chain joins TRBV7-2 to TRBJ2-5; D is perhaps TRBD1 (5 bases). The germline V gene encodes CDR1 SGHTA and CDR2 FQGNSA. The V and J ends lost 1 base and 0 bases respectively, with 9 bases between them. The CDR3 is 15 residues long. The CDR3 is CASSLEWGYQETQYF. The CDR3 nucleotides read TGTGCCAGCAGCTTAGAGTGGGGCTACCAAGAGACCCAGTACTTC. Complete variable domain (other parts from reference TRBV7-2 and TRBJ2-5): GAGVSQSPSNKVTEKGKDVELRCDPISGHTALYWYRQSLGQGLEFLIYFQGNSAPDKSGLPSDRFSAERTGGSVSTLTIQRTQQEDSAVYLCASSLEWGYQETQYFGPGTRLLVL.

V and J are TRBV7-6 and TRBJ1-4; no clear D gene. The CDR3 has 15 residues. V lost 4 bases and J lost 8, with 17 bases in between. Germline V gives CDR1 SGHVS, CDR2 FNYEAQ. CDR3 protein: CASSSVGLGVEKLFF. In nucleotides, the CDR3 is TGTGCCAGCAGCTCCGTCGGGCTCGGCGTAGAAAAACTGTTTTTT.

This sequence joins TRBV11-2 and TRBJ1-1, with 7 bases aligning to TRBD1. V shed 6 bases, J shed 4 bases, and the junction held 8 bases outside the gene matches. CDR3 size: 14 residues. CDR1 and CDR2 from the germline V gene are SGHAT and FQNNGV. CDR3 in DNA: TGTGCCAGCAGATACACAGGGGTCGGCACTGAAGCTTTCTTT. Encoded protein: CASRYTGVGTEAFF.

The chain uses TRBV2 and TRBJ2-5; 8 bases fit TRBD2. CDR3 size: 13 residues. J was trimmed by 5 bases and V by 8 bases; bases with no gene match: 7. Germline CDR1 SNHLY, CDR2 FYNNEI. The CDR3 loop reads CASRLATRETQYF. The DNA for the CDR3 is TGTGCCAGCCGACTAGCGACGAGGGAGACCCAGTACTTC.

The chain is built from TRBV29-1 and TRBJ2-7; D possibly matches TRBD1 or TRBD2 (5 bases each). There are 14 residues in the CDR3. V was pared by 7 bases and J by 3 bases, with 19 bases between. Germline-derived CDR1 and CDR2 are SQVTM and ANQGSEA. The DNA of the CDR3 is TGCAGCGCTATTCGAGCGGCGACAGACTACGAGCAGTACTTC. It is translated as CSAIRAATDYEQYF.

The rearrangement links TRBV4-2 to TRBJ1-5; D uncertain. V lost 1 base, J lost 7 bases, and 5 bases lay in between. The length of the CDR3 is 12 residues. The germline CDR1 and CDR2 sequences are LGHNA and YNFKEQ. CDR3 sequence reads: CASSQVDQPQHF. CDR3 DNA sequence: TGTGCCAGCAGCCAAGTCGACCAGCCCCAGCATTTT.

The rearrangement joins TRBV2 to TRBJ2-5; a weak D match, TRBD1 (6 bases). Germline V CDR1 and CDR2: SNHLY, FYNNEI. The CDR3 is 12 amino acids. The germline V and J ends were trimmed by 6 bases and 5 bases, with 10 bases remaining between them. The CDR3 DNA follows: TGTGCCAGCAGCGGACAGTGGGAGACCCAGTACTTC. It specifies CASSGQWETQYF.

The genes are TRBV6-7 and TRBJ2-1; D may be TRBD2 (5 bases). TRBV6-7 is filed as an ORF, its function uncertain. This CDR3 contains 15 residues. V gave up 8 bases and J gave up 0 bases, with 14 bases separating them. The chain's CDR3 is CASEFKRSSYNEQFF. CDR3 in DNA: TGTGCCAGCGAATTTAAGCGGAGCTCCTACAATGAGCAGTTCTTC.

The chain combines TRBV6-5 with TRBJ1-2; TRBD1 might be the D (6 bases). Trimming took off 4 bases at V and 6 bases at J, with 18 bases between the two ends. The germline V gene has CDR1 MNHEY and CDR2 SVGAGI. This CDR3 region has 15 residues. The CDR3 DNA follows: TGTGCCAGCAGTTCTAGGACAGAGCTGAGAGATGGCTACACCTTC. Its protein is CASSSRTELRDGYTF.

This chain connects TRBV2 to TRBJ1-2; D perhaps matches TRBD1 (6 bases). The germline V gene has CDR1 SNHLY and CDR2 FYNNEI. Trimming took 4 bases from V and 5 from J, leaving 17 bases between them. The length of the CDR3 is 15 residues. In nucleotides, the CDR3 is TGTGCCAGCAGTGGGGGGCAGGGGAATTGGTATGGCTACACCTTC. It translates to CASSGGQGNWYGYTF.

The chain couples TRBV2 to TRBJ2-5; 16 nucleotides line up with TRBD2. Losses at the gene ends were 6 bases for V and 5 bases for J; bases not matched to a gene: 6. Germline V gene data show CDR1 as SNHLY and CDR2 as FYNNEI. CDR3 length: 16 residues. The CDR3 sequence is CASSKGLAGGEETQYF. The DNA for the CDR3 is TGTGCCAGCAGCAAGGGACTAGCGGGGGGGGAGGAGACCCAGTACTTC.

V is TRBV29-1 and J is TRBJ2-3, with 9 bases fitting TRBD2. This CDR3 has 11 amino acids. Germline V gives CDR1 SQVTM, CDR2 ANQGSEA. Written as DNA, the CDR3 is TGCGGCGGGGGGGAGGCAGATACGCAGTATTTT. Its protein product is CGGGEADTQYF.

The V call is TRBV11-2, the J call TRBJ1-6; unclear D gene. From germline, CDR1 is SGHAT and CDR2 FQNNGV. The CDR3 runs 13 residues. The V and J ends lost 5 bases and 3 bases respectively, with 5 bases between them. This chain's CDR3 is CASSPNYNSPLHF. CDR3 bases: TGTGCCAGCAGCCCAAACTATAATTCACCCCTCCACTTT.

In DNA, the CDR3 is TGTGCCATCAGTGAGGAAGCAGCGGTCACTGAAGCTTTCTTT. It codes for CAISEEAAVTEAFF. The chain joins TRBV10-3 to TRBJ1-1; D not certain. The ends were cut back, 2 bases at V and 4 bases at J, with 11 bases in the middle. This CDR3 comprises 14 residues. Germline V gene sequence: CDR1 ENHRY, CDR2 SYGVKD.

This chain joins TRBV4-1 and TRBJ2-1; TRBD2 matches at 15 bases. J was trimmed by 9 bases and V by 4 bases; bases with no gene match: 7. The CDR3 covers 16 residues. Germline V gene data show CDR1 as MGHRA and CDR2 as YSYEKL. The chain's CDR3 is CASSLFRTSGGGEQFF. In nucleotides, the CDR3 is TGCGCCAGCAGCCTTTTTCGGACTAGCGGGGGGGGTGAGCAGTTCTTC.

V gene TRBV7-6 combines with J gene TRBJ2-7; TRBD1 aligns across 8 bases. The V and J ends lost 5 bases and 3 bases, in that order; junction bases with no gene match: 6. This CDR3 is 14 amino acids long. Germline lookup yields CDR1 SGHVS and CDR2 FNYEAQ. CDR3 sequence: CASSLDRGNYEQYF. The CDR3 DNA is TGTGCCAGCAGCCTAGACAGGGGAAACTACGAGCAGTACTTC.

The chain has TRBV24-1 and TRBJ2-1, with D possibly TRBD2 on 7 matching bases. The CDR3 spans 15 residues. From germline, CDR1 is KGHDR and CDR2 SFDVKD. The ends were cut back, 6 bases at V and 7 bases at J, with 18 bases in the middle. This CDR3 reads CATSRGGGSWNEQFF. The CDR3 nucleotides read TGTGCCACCAGTAGAGGCGGGGGCTCCTGGAATGAGCAGTTCTTC.

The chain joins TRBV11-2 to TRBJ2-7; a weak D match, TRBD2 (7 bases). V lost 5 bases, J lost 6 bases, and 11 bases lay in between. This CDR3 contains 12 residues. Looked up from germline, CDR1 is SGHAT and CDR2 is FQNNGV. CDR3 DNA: TGTGCCAGCAGCACAGGGAGGGTCGAGCAGTACTTC. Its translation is CASSTGRVEQYF.